These 19 T cell receptor beta chains originate from one sample sequenced in a study of tumor-infiltrating lymphocytes in primary liver carcinoma. Blood RNA came from unsorted whole blood; germline DNA was also extracted. A constant-region primer served to make TCR beta cDNA from approximately 490 ng total RNA. For TCR beta, libraries were produced by three nested multiplex PCR rounds using slightly modified ARM-PCR. TRBV1-TRBV30 forward primers paired with a C-beta reverse primer were used in the first two PCR rounds, which ran roughly 10 cycles each. TCRdb re-analysed the multiplex PCR reads in MiXCR, keeping a single row per CDR3 protein. The top ten hold approximately 9% of the sample, which has 250,000 to 400,000 distinct CDR3 sequences, more than 55% seen once. Sequencing was carried out using peripheral blood. The source is a middle-aged man with primary liver carcinoma and hepatitis B virus infection.

This clonotype was detected only a few times. The chain has TRBV10-2 and TRBJ2-1; TRBD2 agrees at 12 bases. The V segment lost 6 bases and the J segment 4 bases; nucleotides outside the gene matches: 7. CDR3 size: 16 residues. CDR1 is WSHSY and CDR2 is SAAADI in the germline V gene. In DNA form, the CDR3 reads TGCGCCAGCAGGGAACCTAGCGGGAGGGATTACAATGAGCAGTTCTTC. Translation gives CASREPSGRDYNEQFF.

This chain joins TRBV5-6 and TRBJ2-1; TRBD2 matches 9 bases. CDR1 is SGHDT and CDR2 is YYEEEE in the germline V gene. Unmatched junction bases numbered 7, after V lost 2 bases and J lost 7 bases. This CDR3 spans 15 amino acids. The CDR3: CASSFQAGGTNEQFF. In nucleotides, the CDR3 is TGTGCCAGCAGCTTTCAAGCGGGAGGTACGAATGAGCAGTTCTTC.

On this clonotype: This may be a read error, as it is one base from a much larger clone. This rearrangement joins TRBV29-1 to TRBJ2-7, with 9 bases matching TRBD1. The CDR3 covers 16 residues. In germline, CDR1 is SQVTM, CDR2 ANQGSEA. The chain's CDR3 is CSLEDSRTGVTYEQYF. CDR3 sequence (DNA): TGCAGCCTTGAAGATTCTCGGACAGGGGTCACCTACGAGCAGTACTTC.

The chain carries TRBV28 and TRBJ1-4; weak D call: TRBD1 (5 bases). From germline, CDR1 is MDHEN and CDR2 SYDVKM. The CDR3 sequence is 11 residues long. V lost 8 bases and J lost 11, with 12 bases in between. CDR3 in DNA: TGTGCCAGCGGCGGCGGGACGAAACTGTTTTTT. The encoded protein is CASGGGTKLFF.

This clonotype appeared a single time. The conserved closing phenylalanine or tryptophan is absent in this CDR3, likely reflecting a read error. The chain recombines TRBV11-2 with TRBJ1-2; possibly TRBD1 for D (5 bases). This CDR3 has 16 amino acids. Germline V CDR1 and CDR2: SGHAT, FQNNGV. The CDR3 coding sequence is TGTGCCAGCAGCCAACCTGTGACAGTGAAGAACTATGGTTACACCTCC. This translates into CASSQPVTVKNYGYTS.

V gene TRBV12-3 or TRBV12-4 combines with J gene TRBJ2-3, with TRBD2 identical over 7 bases. This CDR3 is 15 amino acids long. J gave up 6 bases and V 6 bases, and 12 bases lay outside the gene matches. The CDR3 DNA follows: TGTGCCAGCAGGGGGCAGCGGGAAGGCGCGGATACGCAGTATTTT. It specifies CASRGQREGADTQYF.

This clonotype was seen ten or more times. The J gene is TRBJ1-1, the V gene TRBV14; D unclear. V shed 1 base and J shed 3 bases, with 12 bases lying between them. Germline CDR1 reads SGHDN; CDR2 reads FVKESK. The CDR3 has 15 residues. The CDR3 here is CASSQVGSGDTEAFF. The CDR3, as DNA: TGTGCCAGCAGCCAAGTGGGTAGCGGGGACACTGAAGCTTTCTTT.

The chain employs TRBV28 and TRBJ1-5; maybe TRBD1 (6 bases). Germline-derived CDR1 and CDR2 are MDHEN and SYDVKM. The germline V and J ends were trimmed by 7 bases and 9 bases, with 13 bases remaining between them. The CDR3 length is 12 residues. The CDR3 loop reads CASTAPRGPQHF. CDR3 coding DNA: TGTGCCAGCACAGCTCCCAGGGGGCCCCAGCATTTT.

On this clonotype: Since no conserved phenylalanine or tryptophan closes the CDR3, a read error is the likely cause. J is TRBJ2-7 and V is TRBV11-1, with D possibly called TRBD1 or TRBD2 (5 bases each). The V end lost 6 bases, the J end lost 7 bases, and 16 bases lay between the germline ends. Germline assignment: CDR1 SGHAT and CDR2 FQDESV (reference sequence). The CDR3 length is 13 residues. This CDR3 is CASRFVDSGEQYL. The CDR3 region has the DNA TGTGCCAGCAGGTTCGTGGACTCAGGGGAGCAGTACCTC.

The chain couples TRBV28 to TRBJ2-7; D ambiguous. CDR3 length equals 11 residues. V was trimmed by 4 bases and J by 7 bases, leaving 8 bases between them. The germline V gene encodes CDR1 MDHEN and CDR2 SYDVKM. The CDR3 spells CASSSDREQYF. As DNA, the CDR3 is TGTGCCAGCAGTTCTGATCGAGAGCAGTACTTC.

Details on this clonotype: A much bigger clone sits one base away, suggesting this may be a read error. V and J are TRBV5-4 and TRBJ2-3, with TRBD2 as a possible D gene (5 bases). Germline V lookup: CDR1 SGHNT, CDR2 YYREEE (reference sequence). The CDR3 runs 16 residues. CDR3 nucleotide sequence: TGTGCCAGCAGCTCGGTCCCGGGGAGCGGCACAGATACGCAGTTTTTT. Encoded protein: CASSSVPGSGTDTQFF.

A note on this clonotype: With a much larger clone just one base away, this may be a read error. The chain combines TRBV6-1 with TRBJ2-5, with 8 bases lining up with TRBD2. The closer fit of TRBJ2-7 to the DNA end suggests the J call may be wrong. The germline CDR1 and CDR2 sequences are MNHNS and SASEGT. CDR3 size: 16 residues. CDR3 region: CARSDPYREGPHEQYF. CDR3 in DNA: TGTGCCAGAAGTGATCCGTACCGGGAGGGCCCCCACGAGCAGTACTTC.

This clonotype appeared a few times. At one boundary the junction diverges from the germline segment, which might be a read error. This rearrangement joins TRBV6-6 to TRBJ2-1, with 9 positions matching TRBD1. The CDR3 has 14 amino acids. Germline CDR1 and CDR2: MNHNY and SVGAGI (reference sequence). CDR3 in amino acids: CASSFRDRDNGQFF. The CDR3 nucleotides are TGTGCTAGCAGCTTCCGGGACAGGGACAATGGGCAGTTCTTC.

This clonotype has a count of ten or more. This rearrangement joins TRBV6-2 or TRBV6-3 to TRBJ1-2, with D possibly TRBD1 on 6 matching bases. The V gene's germline CDR1 is MNHEY and CDR2 SVGEGT. Trimming pared 6 bases from V and 10 bases from J, leaving 21 bases between. CDR3 size: 14 residues. CDR3 in DNA: TGTGCCAGCAGGACCTCCGGGACAACTATGGTCTACACCTTC. Translation: CASRTSGTTMVYTF.

This chain uses TRBV5-6 with TRBJ2-7; D could derive from TRBD1 or TRBD2 (5 bases each). Germline loops: CDR1 SGHDT, CDR2 YYEEEE. The CDR3 is made up of 15 amino acids. V lost 6 bases and J 2 bases, leaving 18 bases between the germline ends. The CDR3: CASTALAEGPYEQYF. The CDR3 nucleotides are TGTGCCAGCACCGCTCTAGCTGAGGGACCCTACGAGCAGTACTTC.

Note on this clonotype: One junction end disagrees with the germline gene, perhaps due to a read error. The V gene is TRBV5-4, the J gene TRBJ2-2; weak D call: TRBD2 (5 bases). Per germline, CDR1 SGHNT and CDR2 YYREEE (reference sequence). CDR3 length: 14 amino acids. CDR3 sequence (DNA): TGTGCCAGCAGCCGCGGAGGCTTTGCCGGGGAGCTGCTTTTT. Amino acids: CASSRGGFAGELLF.

V gene TRBV6-6 combines with J gene TRBJ2-1; 7 bases fit TRBD1. V gave up 4 bases and J gave up 15 bases; unmatched junction bases: 12. This CDR3 is built from 13 residues. CDR1 MNHNY and CDR2 SVGAGI come from the germline V gene (reference sequence). The CDR3 region has the DNA TGTGCCAGCAGTTTCTTGGTCGGGACAGACGTGTTCTTC. Residues: CASSFLVGTDVFF.

In this sample, this clonotype turned up many times. The V call is TRBV6-1, the J call TRBJ1-1; 10 nucleotides match TRBD1. Germline CDR1 is MNHNS and CDR2 is SASEGT. The J segment lost 3 bases and the V segment lost 6 bases, leaving 1 base of the junction unmatched. This CDR3 is 13 amino acids long. The CDR3 reads CASRDRGDTEAFF. CDR3 in DNA: TGTGCCAGCAGGGACAGGGGGGACACTGAAGCTTTCTTT.

On this clonotype itself: Germline and junction disagree at one end, which may indicate a read error. CDR3 amino acids: CASSRWTSPDTGELLF. In DNA form, the CDR3 reads TGCGCCAGCAGCCGGTGGACTAGCCCCGACACCGGGGAGCTGCTTTTT. The chain has TRBV4-1 and TRBJ2-2; TRBD2 matches at 8 bases. Looked up from germline, CDR1 is MGHRA and CDR2 is YSYEKL. There are 16 residues in the CDR3.